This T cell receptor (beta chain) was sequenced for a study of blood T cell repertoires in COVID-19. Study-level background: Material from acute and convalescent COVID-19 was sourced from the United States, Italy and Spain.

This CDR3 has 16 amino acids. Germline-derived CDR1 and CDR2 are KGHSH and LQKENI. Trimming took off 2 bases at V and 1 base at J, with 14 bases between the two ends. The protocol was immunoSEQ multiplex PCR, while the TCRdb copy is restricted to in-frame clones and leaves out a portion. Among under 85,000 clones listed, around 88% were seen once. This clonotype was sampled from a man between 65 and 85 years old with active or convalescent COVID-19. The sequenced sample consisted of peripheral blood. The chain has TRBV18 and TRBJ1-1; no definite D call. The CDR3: CASSPNTGSRNTEAFF. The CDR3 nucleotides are TGTGCCAGCTCACCAAACACCGGGAGCCGGAACACTGAAGCTTTCTTT.